The source of this TCR beta chain is a study of OX40 agonist ivuxolimab in advanced cancers. Study information: Three dose-escalation patients had partial responses: one with hepatocellular carcinoma and two with cutaneous melanoma. Study observations and caveats: The study found among the lowest clonal expansion in partial responders at 0.1-3.0 mg/kg. Circulating CD4+ and CD8+ T cells showed clonal expansion by week 6 at 0.1 to 3.0 mg/kg.

A remark on this clone: As yet, its antigen is unknown.

This table comes from immunoSEQ multiplex PCR, and its TCRdb copy is limited to in-frame clones, with some not included. The sample has fewer than 25,000 clones; about four fifths are singletons. V shed 5 bases and J 5 bases; nucleotides not matched to a gene: 4. Germline V gene data show CDR1 as SGHVS and CDR2 as FNYEAQ. The CDR3 has 13 residues. The sequence derives from an adult with an advanced solid tumor such as melanoma, head and neck, liver or kidney cancer. The genes are TRBV7-6 and TRBJ2-5, with 8 bases fitting TRBD1. Sample: CD4+ or CD8+ T cells sorted from blood, taken in a trial of the OX40 agonist ivuxolimab. The chain's CDR3 is CASSGRQGETQYF. In DNA form, the CDR3 reads TGTGCCAGCAGCGGGAGACAGGGGGAGACCCAGTACTTC.